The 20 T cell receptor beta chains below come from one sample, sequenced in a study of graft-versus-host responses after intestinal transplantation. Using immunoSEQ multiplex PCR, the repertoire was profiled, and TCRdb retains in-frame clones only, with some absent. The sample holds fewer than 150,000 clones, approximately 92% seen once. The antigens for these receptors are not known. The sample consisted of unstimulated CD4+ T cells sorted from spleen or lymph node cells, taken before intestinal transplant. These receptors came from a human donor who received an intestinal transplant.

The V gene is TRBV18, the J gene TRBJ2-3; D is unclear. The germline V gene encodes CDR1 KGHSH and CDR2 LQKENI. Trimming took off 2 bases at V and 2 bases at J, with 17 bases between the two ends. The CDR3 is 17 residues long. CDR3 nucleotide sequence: TGTGCCAGCTCACCAATAAGTGGCACCCTACTCACAGATACGCAGTATTTT. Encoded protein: CASSPISGTLLTDTQYF.

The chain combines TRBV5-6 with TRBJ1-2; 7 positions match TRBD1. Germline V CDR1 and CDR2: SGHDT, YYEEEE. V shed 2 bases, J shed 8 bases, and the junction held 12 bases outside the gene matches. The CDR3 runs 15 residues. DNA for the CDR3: TGTGCCAGCAGCTTCACCGGGACAGAGACAAAGGGCTACACCTTC. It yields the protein CASSFTGTETKGYTF.

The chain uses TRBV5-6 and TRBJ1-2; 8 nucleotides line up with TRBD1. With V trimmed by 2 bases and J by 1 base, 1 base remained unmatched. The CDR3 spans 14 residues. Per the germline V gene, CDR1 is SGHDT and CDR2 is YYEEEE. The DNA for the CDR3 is TGTGCCAGCAGCTTCGGACAGGGTAACTATGGCTACACCTTC. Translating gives CASSFGQGNYGYTF.

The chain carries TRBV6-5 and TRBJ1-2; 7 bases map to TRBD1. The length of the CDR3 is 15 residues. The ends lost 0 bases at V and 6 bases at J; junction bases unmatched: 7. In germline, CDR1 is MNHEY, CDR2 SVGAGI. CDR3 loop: CASSYSLWDSNGYTF. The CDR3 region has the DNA TGTGCCAGCAGTTACTCGCTGTGGGACAGCAATGGCTACACCTTC.

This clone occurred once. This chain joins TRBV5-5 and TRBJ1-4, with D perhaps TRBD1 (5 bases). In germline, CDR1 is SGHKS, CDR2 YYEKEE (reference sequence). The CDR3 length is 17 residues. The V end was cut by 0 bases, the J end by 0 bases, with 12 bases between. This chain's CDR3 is CASSLEPGPATNEKLFF. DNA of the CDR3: TGTGCCAGCAGCTTGGAACCGGGACCAGCAACTAATGAAAAACTGTTTTTT. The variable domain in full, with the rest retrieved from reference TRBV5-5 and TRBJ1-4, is DAGVTQSPTHLIKTRGQQVTLRCSPISGHKSVSWYQQVLGQGPQFIFQYYEKEERGRGNFPDRFSARQFPNYSSELNVNALLLGDSALYLCASSLEPGPATNEKLFFGSGTQLSVL.

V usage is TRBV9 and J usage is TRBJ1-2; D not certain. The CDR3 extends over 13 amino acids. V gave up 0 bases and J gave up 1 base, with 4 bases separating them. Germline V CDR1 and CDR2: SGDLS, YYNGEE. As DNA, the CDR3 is TGTGCCAGCAGCGTAGACAGTAACTATGGCTACACCTTC. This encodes CASSVDSNYGYTF.

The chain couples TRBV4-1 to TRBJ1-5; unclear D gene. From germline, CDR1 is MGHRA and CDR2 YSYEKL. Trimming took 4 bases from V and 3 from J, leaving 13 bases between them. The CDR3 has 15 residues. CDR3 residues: CASSPTYGVNQPQHF. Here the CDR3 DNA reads TGCGCCAGCAGCCCAACGTATGGCGTCAATCAGCCCCAGCATTTT.

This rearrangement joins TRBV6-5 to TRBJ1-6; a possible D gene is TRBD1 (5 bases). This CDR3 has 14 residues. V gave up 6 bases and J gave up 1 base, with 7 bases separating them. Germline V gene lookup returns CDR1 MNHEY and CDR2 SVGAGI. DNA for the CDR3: TGTGCCAGCAGGGGGGGGTCCTATAATTCACCCCTCCACTTT. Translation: CASRGGSYNSPLHF.

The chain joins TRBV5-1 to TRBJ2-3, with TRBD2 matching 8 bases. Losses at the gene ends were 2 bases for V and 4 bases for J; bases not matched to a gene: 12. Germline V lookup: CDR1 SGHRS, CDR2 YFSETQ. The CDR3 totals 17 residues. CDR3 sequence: CASSFWASGLGSDTQYF. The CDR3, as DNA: TGCGCCAGCAGCTTTTGGGCATCGGGACTAGGGTCAGATACGCAGTATTTT. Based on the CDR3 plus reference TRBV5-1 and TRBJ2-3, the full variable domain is KAGVTQTPRYLIKTRGQQVTLSCSPISGHRSVSWYQQTPGQGLQFLFEYFSETQRNKGNFPGRFSGRQFSNSRSEMNVSTLELGDSALYLCASSFWASGLGSDTQYFGPGTRLTVL.

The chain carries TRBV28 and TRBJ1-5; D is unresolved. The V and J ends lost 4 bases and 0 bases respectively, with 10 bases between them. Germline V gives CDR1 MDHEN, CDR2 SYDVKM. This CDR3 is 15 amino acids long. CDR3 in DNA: TGTGCCAGCAGTTCTGGGTTTACTAGCAATCAGCCCCAGCATTTT. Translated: CASSSGFTSNQPQHF.

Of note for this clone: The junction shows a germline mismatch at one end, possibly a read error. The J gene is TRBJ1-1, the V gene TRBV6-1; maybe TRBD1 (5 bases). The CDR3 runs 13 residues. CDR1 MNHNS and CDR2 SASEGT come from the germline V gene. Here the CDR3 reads CASSDSRARKGVF. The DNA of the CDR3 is TGTGCCAGCAGTGATTCTAGGGCCCGTAAAGGGGTCTTT.

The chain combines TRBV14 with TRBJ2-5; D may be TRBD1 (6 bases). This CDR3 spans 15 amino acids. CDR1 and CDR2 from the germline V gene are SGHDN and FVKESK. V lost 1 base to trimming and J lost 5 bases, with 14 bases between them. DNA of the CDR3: TGTGCCAGCAGCCAAGCGCTAACAGGGTGGGAGACCCAGTACTTC. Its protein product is CASSQALTGWETQYF.

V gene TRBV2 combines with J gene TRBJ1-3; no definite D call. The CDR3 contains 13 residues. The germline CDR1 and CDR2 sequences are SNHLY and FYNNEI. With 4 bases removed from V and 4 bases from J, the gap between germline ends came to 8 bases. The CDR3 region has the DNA TGTGCCAGCAGTGCTGAGGGAGGAAACACCATATATTTT. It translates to CASSAEGGNTIYF.

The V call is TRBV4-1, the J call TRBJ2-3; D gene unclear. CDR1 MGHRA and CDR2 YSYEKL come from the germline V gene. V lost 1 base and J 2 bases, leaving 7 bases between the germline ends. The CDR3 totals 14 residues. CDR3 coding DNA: TGCGCCAGCAGCCAAGGAGGCCCCACAGATACGCAGTATTTT. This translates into CASSQGGPTDTQYF.

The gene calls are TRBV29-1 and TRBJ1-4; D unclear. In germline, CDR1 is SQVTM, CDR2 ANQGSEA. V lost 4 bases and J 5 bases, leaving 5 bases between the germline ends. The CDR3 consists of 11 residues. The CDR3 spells CSVVLNEKLFF. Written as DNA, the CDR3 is TGCAGCGTTGTACTGAATGAAAAACTGTTTTTT.

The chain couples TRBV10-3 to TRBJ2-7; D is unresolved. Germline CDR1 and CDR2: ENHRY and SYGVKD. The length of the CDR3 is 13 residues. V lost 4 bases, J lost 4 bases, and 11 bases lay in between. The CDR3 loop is CAISGTDLYEQYF. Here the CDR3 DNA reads TGTGCCATCAGTGGGACGGATCTTTACGAGCAGTACTTC.

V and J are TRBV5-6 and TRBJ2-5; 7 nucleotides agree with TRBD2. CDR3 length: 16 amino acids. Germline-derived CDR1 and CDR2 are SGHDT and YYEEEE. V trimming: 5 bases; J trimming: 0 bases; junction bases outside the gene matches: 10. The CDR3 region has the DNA TGTGCCAGCAGTCCTCTAGCGGTGCAGTACCAAGAGACCCAGTACTTC. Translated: CASSPLAVQYQETQYF. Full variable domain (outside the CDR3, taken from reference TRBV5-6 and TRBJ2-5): DAGVTQSPTHLIKTRGQQVTLRCSPKSGHDTVSWYQQALGQGPQFIFQYYEEEERQRGNFPDRFSGHQFPNYSSELNVNALLLGDSALYLCASSPLAVQYQETQYFGPGTRLLVL.

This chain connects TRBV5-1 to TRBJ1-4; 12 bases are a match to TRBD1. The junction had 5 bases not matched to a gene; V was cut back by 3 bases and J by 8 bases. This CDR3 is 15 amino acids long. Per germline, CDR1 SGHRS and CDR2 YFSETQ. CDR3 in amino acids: CASSSTGTGGEKLFF. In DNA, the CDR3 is TGCGCCAGCAGCTCCACCGGGACAGGGGGCGAAAAACTGTTTTTT.

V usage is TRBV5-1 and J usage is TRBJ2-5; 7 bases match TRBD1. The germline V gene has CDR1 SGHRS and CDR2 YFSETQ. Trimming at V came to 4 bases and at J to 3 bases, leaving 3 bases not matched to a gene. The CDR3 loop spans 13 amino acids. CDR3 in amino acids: CASSTGQKETQYF. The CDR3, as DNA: TGCGCCAGCAGCACGGGACAGAAAGAGACCCAGTACTTC.

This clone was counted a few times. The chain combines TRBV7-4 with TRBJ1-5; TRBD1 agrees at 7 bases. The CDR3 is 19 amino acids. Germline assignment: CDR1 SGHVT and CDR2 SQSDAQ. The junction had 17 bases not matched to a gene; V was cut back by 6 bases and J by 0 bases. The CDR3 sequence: CASRDRQGILPYSNQPQHF. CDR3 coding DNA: TGTGCCAGCAGGGACCGACAGGGAATCCTTCCCTATAGCAATCAGCCCCAGCATTTT.